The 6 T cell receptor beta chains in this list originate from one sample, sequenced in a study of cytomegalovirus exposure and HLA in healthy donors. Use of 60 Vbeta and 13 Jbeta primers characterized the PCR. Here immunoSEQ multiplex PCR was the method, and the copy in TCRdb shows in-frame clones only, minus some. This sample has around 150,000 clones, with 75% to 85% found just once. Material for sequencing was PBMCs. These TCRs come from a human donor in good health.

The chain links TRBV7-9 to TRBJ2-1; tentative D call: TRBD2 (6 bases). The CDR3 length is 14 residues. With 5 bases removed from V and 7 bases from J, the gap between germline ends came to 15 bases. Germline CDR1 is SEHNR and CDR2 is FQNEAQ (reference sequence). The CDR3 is CASSPWEAANEQFF. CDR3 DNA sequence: TGTGCCAGCAGCCCTTGGGAGGCGGCGAATGAGCAGTTCTTC. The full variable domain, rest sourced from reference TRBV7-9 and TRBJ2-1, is DTGVSQNPRHKITKRGQNVTFRCDPISEHNRLYWYRQTLGQGPEFLTYFQNEAQLEKSRLLSDRFSAERPKGSFSTLEIQRTEQGDSAMYLCASSPWEAANEQFFGPGTRLTVL.

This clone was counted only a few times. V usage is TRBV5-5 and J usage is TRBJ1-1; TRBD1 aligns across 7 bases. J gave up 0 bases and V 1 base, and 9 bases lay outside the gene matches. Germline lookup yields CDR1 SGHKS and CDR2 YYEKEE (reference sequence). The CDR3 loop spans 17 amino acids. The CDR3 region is CASSLSPLRGMNTEAFF. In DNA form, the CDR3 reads TGTGCCAGCAGCTTGTCCCCCCTCAGGGGGATGAACACTGAAGCTTTCTTT.

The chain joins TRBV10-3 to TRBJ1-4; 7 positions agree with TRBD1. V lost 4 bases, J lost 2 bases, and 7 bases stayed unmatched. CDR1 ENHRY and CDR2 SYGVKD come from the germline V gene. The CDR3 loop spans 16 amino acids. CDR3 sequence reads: CAISGTGERTNEKLFF. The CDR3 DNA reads TGTGCCATCAGTGGAACAGGGGAGAGGACTAATGAAAAACTGTTTTTT.

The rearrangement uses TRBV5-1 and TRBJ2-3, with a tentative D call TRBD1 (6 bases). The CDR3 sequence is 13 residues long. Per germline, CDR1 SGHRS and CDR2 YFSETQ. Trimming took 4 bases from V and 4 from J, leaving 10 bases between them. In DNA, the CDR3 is TGCGCCAGCAGCATTGAGGGGGCAGATACGCAGTATTTT. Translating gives CASSIEGADTQYF.

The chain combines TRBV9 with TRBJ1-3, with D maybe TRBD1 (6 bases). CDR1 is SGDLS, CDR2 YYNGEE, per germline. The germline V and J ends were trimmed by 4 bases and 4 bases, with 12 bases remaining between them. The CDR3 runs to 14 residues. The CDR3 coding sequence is TGTGCCAGCAGCCCAACAAGGGGGGGAAACACCATATATTTT. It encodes CASSPTRGGNTIYF.

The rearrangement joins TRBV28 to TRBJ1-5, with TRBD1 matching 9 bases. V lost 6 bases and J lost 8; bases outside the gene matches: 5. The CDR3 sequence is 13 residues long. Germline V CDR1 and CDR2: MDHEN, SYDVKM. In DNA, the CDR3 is TGTGCCAGCAGAAGAACAGGGGGCGAGCCCCAGCATTTT. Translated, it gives CASRRTGGEPQHF.